The source of this T cell receptor (beta chain) is a study of shared clonotypes between healthy human individuals. Study-wide context: CD8 memory received one plate per donor, CD8 naive two, CD4 memory three and CD4 naive three.

Germline values: CDR1 SGDLS, CDR2 YYNGEE. This CDR3 is built from 18 residues. V shed 3 bases and J shed 3 bases, with 21 bases lying between them. With regard to this clone: No antigen is known for it.

Overall study results and limits: Incompleteness in sorted-subset sequencing, despite large depth, was shown by rarefaction.

Generated by immunoSEQ multiplex PCR, the TCRdb table keeps only in-frame clones and is missing some. Here the sample spans about 1.5 million clones, about 98% being singletons. The material sequenced was naive CD4+ T cells sorted from blood. Subset here: CD45RA+ positively selected. This TCR was recovered from a man aged 30 to 39 in good health. This rearrangement joins TRBV9 to TRBJ2-2; no clear D gene. CDR3 protein: CASSAPPEWAQHTGELFF. The CDR3 DNA is TGTGCCAGCAGCGCCCCCCCGGAATGGGCCCAACACACCGGGGAGCTGTTTTTT.